The 29 T cell receptor beta chains in this list originate from one sample, sequenced in a study of T cells in Graves' hyperthyroidism and ophthalmopathy. Regions amplified from RNA transcripts were the TCR beta CDR3 regions. The HTBI set primed first-round TCR CDR3 RT-PCR. MiXCR, run by TCRdb on the multiplex PCR reads, gives a single entry per CDR3 protein. The sample contains under 350,000 distinct CDR3 sequences, around a sixth of which appear only once. Sequences were obtained from blood. Receptors originate from a woman between 45 and 65 years old with Graves' hyperthyroidism.

The CDR3 protein is CASSQDRGRVTGELFF. The CDR3 coding sequence is TGTGCCAGCAGCCAAGACAGGGGGCGGGTCACCGGGGAGCTGTTTTTT. V and J are TRBV3-1 and TRBJ2-2; 8 positions agree with TRBD1. The germline CDR1 and CDR2 sequences are LGHDT and YNNKEL (reference sequence). V lost 0 bases and J lost 4; bases outside the gene matches: 4. The CDR3 consists of 16 residues.

This clonotype was observed many times. V gene TRBV12-5 combines with J gene TRBJ1-1; possibly TRBD1 for D (5 bases). This CDR3 has 15 amino acids. Per the germline V gene, CDR1 is LGHNT and CDR2 is FRNRAP. The ends were cut back, 0 bases at V and 6 bases at J, with 14 bases in the middle. CDR3 nucleotides: TGTGCTAGTGGTTTGGTACTGGGTCAGGGCGCTGAAGCTTTCTTT. This encodes CASGLVLGQGAEAFF.

The chain joins TRBV9 to TRBJ2-1, with 9 bases fitting TRBD2. J gave up 7 bases and V 0 bases, and 11 bases lay outside the gene matches. CDR3 size: 17 residues. Germline V gives CDR1 SGDLS, CDR2 YYNGEE. Written as DNA, the CDR3 is TGTGCCAGCAGCGTAGCAGCGGGGGGACGGGGGGGTAATGAGCAGTTCTTC. Protein product: CASSVAAGGRGGNEQFF.

Comments on this clonotype: A much larger clonotype is one base distant, so this may be a read error. The chain combines TRBV28 with TRBJ2-5, with a possible D match to TRBD1 (5 bases). Germline V gives CDR1 MDHEN, CDR2 SYDVKM. Between the trimmed V and J ends, which lost 6 bases and 4 bases, there was a span of 12 bases. The CDR3 is 13 amino acids. The CDR3 DNA follows: TGTGCCAGCAGGGAAACAGGTTTAGAGACCCAGTACTTC. It is translated as CASRETGLETQYF. The full variable domain, its missing parts supplied by reference TRBV28 and TRBJ2-5, is DVKVTQSSRYLVKRTGEKVFLECVQDMDHENMFWYRQDPGLGLRLIYFSYDVKMKEKGDIPEGYSVSREKKERFSLILESASTNQTSMYLCASRETGLETQYFGPGTRLLVL.

This clonotype was recorded many times. The CDR3 bases are TGTGCCAGCAGAACAGCTAGTGTTTCCTACGAGCAGTACGTC. Its translation is CASRTASVSYEQYV. The chain carries TRBV11-2 and TRBJ2-7, with D uncertain. Germline CDR1 and CDR2: SGHAT and FQNNGV. The CDR3 loop spans 14 amino acids. Trimming removed 6 bases from V and 1 base from J, with 13 bases in between.

This clonotype was seen more than once but under ten times. The chain combines TRBV5-1 with TRBJ1-1, with D maybe TRBD1 (5 bases). The CDR3 is 14 residues long. Trimming stripped 4 bases from V and 0 bases from J, with 10 bases between. In germline, CDR1 is SGHRS, CDR2 YFSETQ. In DNA form, the CDR3 reads TGCGCCAGCAGCCATGACAGCCTGAACACTGAAGCTTTCTTT. Protein product: CASSHDSLNTEAFF.

CDR3 DNA sequence: TGTGCCAGCAGCCCATTGCAGGGTAGTAATGAAGCTTTCTTT. This gives the protein CASSPLQGSNEAFF. J is TRBJ1-1 and V is TRBV5-6; the D gene is possibly TRBD1 (5 bases). The CDR3 runs 14 residues. Germline-derived CDR1 and CDR2 are SGHDT and YYEEEE. With 4 bases removed from V and 7 bases from J, the gap between germline ends came to 17 bases.

This clonotype was detected only a few times. The rearrangement links TRBV6-2 or TRBV6-3 to TRBJ1-6; 7 bases line up with TRBD1. Germline values: CDR1 MNHEY, CDR2 SVGEGT. The CDR3 contains 17 residues. The J segment lost 0 bases and the V segment lost 10 bases, leaving 12 bases of the junction unmatched. DNA of the CDR3: TGTGCCACACACACGGACAGGCGGCCCTCCTATAATTCACCCCTCCACTTT. The encoded protein is CATHTDRRPSYNSPLHF.

Points on this clonotype: A junction end diverges from the germline sequence, so it may reflect a read error. V is TRBV7-7 and J is TRBJ2-1; D is uncertain. Germline V gene sequence: CDR1 SSHAT, CDR2 FNYEAQ (reference sequence). The CDR3 has 15 residues. The CDR3 DNA reads as TGTGCTAGCAGTGTCGGGCTAAGCTCCTACAATGAGCAGTTCTTC. This translates into CASSVGLSSYNEQFF.

Ten or more counts support this clonotype. The CDR3 reads CASSRGGEADEQFF. DNA for the CDR3: TGTGCCAGCAGCCGGGGGGGGGAGGCTGATGAGCAGTTCTTC. The chain employs TRBV3-1 and TRBJ2-1; 7 nucleotides agree with TRBD2. The CDR3 is 14 residues long. Per the germline V gene, CDR1 is LGHDT and CDR2 is YNNKEL (reference sequence). The V and J ends lost 4 bases and 8 bases, in that order; junction bases with no gene match: 8.

The chain is built from TRBV7-2 and TRBJ1-3, with D tentatively TRBD1 (6 bases). Germline CDR1 SGHTA, CDR2 FQGNSA. This CDR3 is built from 15 residues. V shed 5 bases and J shed 0 bases, with 11 bases lying between them. In DNA, the CDR3 is TGTGCCAGCAGCCGGGGGGCAAGCTCTGGAAACACCATATATTTT. Encoded protein: CASSRGASSGNTIYF.

There are many counts of this clonotype. The chain combines TRBV18 with TRBJ1-5; D call uncertain. Germline CDR1 is KGHSH and CDR2 is LQKENI. The CDR3 length is 14 residues. V was shortened by 1 base and J by 5 bases, with 9 bases between the two germline ends. The CDR3 region has the DNA TGTGCCAGCTCACCACTGGATGGAGATCAGCCCCAGCATTTT. As protein: CASSPLDGDQPQHF.

This clonotype showed up just a few times. This rearrangement joins TRBV10-2 to TRBJ2-3; 10 bases agree with TRBD2. The V gene's germline CDR1 is WSHSY and CDR2 SAAADI. This CDR3 comprises 13 residues. With 6 bases clipped from V and 5 bases from J, the junction kept 2 bases outside the gene matches. The CDR3 nucleotides read TGCGCCAGCAGGCTAGCGGGAGTAGATACGCAGTATTTT. This codes for CASRLAGVDTQYF.

There are many counts of this clonotype. The chain has TRBV6-1 and TRBJ2-7; tentative D call: TRBD1 (6 bases). The germline gives CDR1 MNHNS, CDR2 SASEGT. The CDR3 covers 16 residues. Trimming removed 7 bases at V and 7 bases at J, with 26 bases between. DNA for the CDR3: TGTGCCAGCACCTCTTCTGGACAGCCCCATCGTACGGAGCAGTACTTC. This translates into CASTSSGQPHRTEQYF.

This clonotype was detected many times. The CDR3 spells CAWSPSIGTDTQYF. CDR3 coding DNA: TGTGCCTGGAGTCCTAGCATCGGCACAGATACGCAGTATTTT. The rearrangement joins TRBV30 to TRBJ2-3; possible D gene TRBD2, 5 bases. The V end was cut by 2 bases, the J end by 1 base, with 10 bases between. The CDR3 runs to 14 residues. In germline, CDR1 is GTSNPN, CDR2 SVGIG (reference sequence).

This clonotype was detected a few times. The J gene is TRBJ2-1, the V gene TRBV16; 11 bases align to TRBD1. Germline V gene data show CDR1 as KGHSY and CDR2 as FQNENV. Losses at the gene ends were 1 base for V and 5 bases for J; bases not matched to a gene: 7. CDR3 length: 17 amino acids. The chain's CDR3 is CASSQWTGGLVHNEQFF. CDR3 DNA: TGTGCCAGCAGCCAATGGACAGGGGGCTTAGTCCACAATGAGCAGTTCTTC.

This clonotype was counted a few times. The chain is built from TRBV15 and TRBJ2-1; 8 bases map to TRBD2. Germline-derived CDR1 and CDR2 are LNHNV and YYDKDF (reference sequence). This CDR3 spans 13 amino acids. The J segment lost 8 bases and the V segment lost 7 bases, leaving 7 bases of the junction unmatched. The CDR3 region is CATMGTRGDEQFF. CDR3 sequence (DNA): TGTGCCACCATGGGGACTAGGGGCGATGAGCAGTTCTTC.

Many counts were recorded for this clonotype. The chain is built from TRBV28 and TRBJ1-5; D call uncertain. Germline CDR1 MDHEN, CDR2 SYDVKM. This CDR3 has 12 amino acids. The V end lost 5 bases, the J end lost 6 bases, and 8 bases lay between the germline ends. This CDR3 reads CASSPSIQPQHF. The CDR3 DNA reads as TGTGCCAGCAGTCCCTCTATTCAGCCCCAGCATTTT. Filled out from reference TRBV28 and TRBJ1-5, the complete variable domain reads DVKVTQSSRYLVKRTGEKVFLECVQDMDHENMFWYRQDPGLGLRLIYFSYDVKMKEKGDIPEGYSVSREKKERFSLILESASTNQTSMYLCASSPSIQPQHFGDGTRLSIL.

This CDR3 is CASSLNRQVVEQFF. Here the CDR3 DNA reads TGTGCCAGCAGCTTAAATCGTCAGGTCGTTGAGCAGTTCTTC. This sequence joins TRBV11-3 and TRBJ2-1, with D hard to call. The V gene lost 2 bases and the J gene lost 9 bases, with 14 bases spanning the gap. This CDR3 comprises 14 residues. CDR1 is SGHNT, CDR2 YENEEA, per germline.

This clonotype occurred a few times. The gene calls are TRBV11-2 and TRBJ2-3; the match to TRBD2 covers 9 bases. The germline CDR1 and CDR2 sequences are SGHAT and FQNNGV. This CDR3 has 15 amino acids. J was trimmed by 3 bases and V by 5 bases; bases with no gene match: 6. The CDR3 DNA sequence: TGTGCCAGCAGCGTTAGCGGGAGTTCGACAGATACGCAGTATTTT. This encodes CASSVSGSSTDTQYF.

This clonotype was seen more than once but under ten times. The J gene is TRBJ1-1, the V gene TRBV7-8; 11 bases map to TRBD1. Losses at the gene ends were 5 bases for V and 6 bases for J; bases not matched to a gene: 8. Germline V gives CDR1 SGHVS, CDR2 FQNEAQ. The CDR3 runs to 15 residues. The CDR3 DNA reads as TGTGCCAGCAGCCTAGAGGGACAGGGGGTCCCTGAAGCTTTCTTT. This translates into CASSLEGQGVPEAFF.

A few counts support this clonotype. Here the CDR3 reads CSARTDADEQYF. CDR3 DNA: TGCAGCGCAAGGACTGACGCGGACGAGCAGTACTTC. The rearrangement uses TRBV29-1 and TRBJ2-7, with D maybe TRBD2 (5 bases). CDR3 length: 12 residues. The V end was cut by 7 bases, the J end by 5 bases, with 15 bases between. The germline gives CDR1 SQVTM, CDR2 ANQGSEA.

This chain connects TRBV27 to TRBJ2-1; 13 positions agree with TRBD2. The CDR3 is 14 residues long. Germline assignment: CDR1 MNHEY and CDR2 SMNVEV (reference sequence). J lost 3 bases, V lost 8 bases, and 1 base had no gene match. CDR3: CASGLAGVYNEQFF. The CDR3 DNA is TGTGCCAGCGGACTAGCGGGAGTCTACAATGAGCAGTTCTTC.

In this sample, this clonotype turned up many times. The CDR3 protein is CASRYGIQPQHF. In nucleotides, the CDR3 is TGTGCCAGCAGGTACGGGATTCAGCCCCAGCATTTT. The chain uses TRBV12-3 or TRBV12-4 and TRBJ1-5; D uncertain. The CDR3 length is 12 residues. Trimming took off 6 bases at V and 6 bases at J, with 9 bases between the two ends.

This clonotype was detected many times. This rearrangement joins TRBV28 to TRBJ2-3; 11 bases map to TRBD2. J lost 4 bases, V lost 4 bases, and 10 bases had no gene match. CDR1 and CDR2 (germline): MDHEN, SYDVKM. The CDR3 totals 17 residues. CDR3 amino acids: CASSWLAGGGEADTQYF. Written as DNA, the CDR3 is TGTGCCAGCAGTTGGCTAGCGGGAGGTGGTGAGGCAGATACGCAGTATTTT. The variable domain in full, with the rest retrieved from reference TRBV28 and TRBJ2-3, is DVKVTQSSRYLVKRTGEKVFLECVQDMDHENMFWYRQDPGLGLRLIYFSYDVKMKEKGDIPEGYSVSREKKERFSLILESASTNQTSMYLCASSWLAGGGEADTQYFGPGTRLTVL.

This clonotype has just a few counts. The V call is TRBV6-1, the J call TRBJ2-3, with TRBD1 matching 12 bases. V dropped 8 bases and J dropped 5; count of bases not matched to a gene: 2. The CDR3 totals 13 residues. Germline CDR1 reads MNHNS; CDR2 reads SASEGT. The DNA of the CDR3 is TGTGCCAGCGGGACAGGGGGCAAAGATACGCAGTATTTT. Translated, it gives CASGTGGKDTQYF.

This clonotype was counted a few times. The chain has TRBV7-8 and TRBJ1-1; D perhaps matches TRBD1 (5 bases). V gave up 1 base and J gave up 5 bases, with 14 bases separating them. This CDR3 comprises 15 residues. CDR1 and CDR2 from the germline V gene are SGHVS and FQNEAQ. CDR3 DNA sequence: TGTGCCAGCAGCTTAGTGTTTGGGGGGGGGACTGAAGCTTTCTTT. It codes for CASSLVFGGGTEAFF.

The rearrangement uses TRBV7-2 and TRBJ2-5; perhaps TRBD2 as D (6 bases). From germline, CDR1 is SGHTA and CDR2 FQGNSA. The CDR3 sequence is 14 residues long. V was pared by 1 base and J by 4 bases, with 10 bases between. As DNA, the CDR3 is TGTGCCAGCAGCTTAGATACGGGAGTAGAGACCCAGTACTTC. This gives the protein CASSLDTGVETQYF.

This clonotype occurred many times. J is TRBJ2-1 and V is TRBV27, with a weak D call TRBD2 (5 bases). The V gene lost 6 bases and the J gene lost 4 bases, with 16 bases spanning the gap. Germline V gives CDR1 MNHEY, CDR2 SMNVEV (reference sequence). The CDR3 covers 15 residues. The DNA for the CDR3 is TGTGCCAGCAGCCCCGCAGGATCGGGATACAATGAGCAGTTCTTC. Its protein is CASSPAGSGYNEQFF.